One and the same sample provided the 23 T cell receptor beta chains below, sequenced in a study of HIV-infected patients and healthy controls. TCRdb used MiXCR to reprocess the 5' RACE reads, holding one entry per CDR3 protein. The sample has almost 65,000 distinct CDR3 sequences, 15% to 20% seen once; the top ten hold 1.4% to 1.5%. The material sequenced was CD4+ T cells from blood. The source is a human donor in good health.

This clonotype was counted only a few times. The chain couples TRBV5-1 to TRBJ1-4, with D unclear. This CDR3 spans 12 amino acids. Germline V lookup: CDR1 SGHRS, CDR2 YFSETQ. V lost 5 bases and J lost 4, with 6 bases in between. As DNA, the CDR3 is TGCGCCAGCAGGGGTTATAATGAAAAACTGTTTTTT. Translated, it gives CASRGYNEKLFF.

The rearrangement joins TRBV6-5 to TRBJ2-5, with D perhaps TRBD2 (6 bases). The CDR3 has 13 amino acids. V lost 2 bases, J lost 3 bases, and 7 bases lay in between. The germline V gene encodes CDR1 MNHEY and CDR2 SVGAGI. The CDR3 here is CASSYGGEETQYF. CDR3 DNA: TGTGCCAGCAGTTACGGAGGGGAAGAGACCCAGTACTTC.

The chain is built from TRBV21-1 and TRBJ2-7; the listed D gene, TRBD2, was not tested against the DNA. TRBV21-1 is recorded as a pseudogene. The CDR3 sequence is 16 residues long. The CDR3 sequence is CASSKGTSGAFYEQYF. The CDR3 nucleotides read TGTGCCAGCAGCAAAGGGACTAGCGGGGCCTTCTACGAGCAGTACTTC.

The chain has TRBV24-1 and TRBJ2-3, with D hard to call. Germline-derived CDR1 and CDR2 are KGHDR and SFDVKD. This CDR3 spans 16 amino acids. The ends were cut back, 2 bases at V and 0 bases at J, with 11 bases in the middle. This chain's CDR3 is CATSDSRVISTDTQYF. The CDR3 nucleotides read TGTGCCACCAGTGATTCCCGCGTCATAAGCACAGATACGCAGTATTTT.

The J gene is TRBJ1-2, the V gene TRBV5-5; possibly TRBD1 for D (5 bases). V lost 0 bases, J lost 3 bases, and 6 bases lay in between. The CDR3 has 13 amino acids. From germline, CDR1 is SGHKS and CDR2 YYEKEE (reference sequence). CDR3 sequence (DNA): TGTGCCAGCAGCTTGGCGGGACACTATGGCTACACCTTC. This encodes CASSLAGHYGYTF.

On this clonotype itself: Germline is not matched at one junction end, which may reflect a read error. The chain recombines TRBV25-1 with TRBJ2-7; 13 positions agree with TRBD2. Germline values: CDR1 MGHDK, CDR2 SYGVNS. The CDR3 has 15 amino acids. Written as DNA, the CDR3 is TGTGCCAACAGTGTCGGACTAGCGGGAGTCAACGAGCAGTACTTC. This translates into CANSVGLAGVNEQYF.

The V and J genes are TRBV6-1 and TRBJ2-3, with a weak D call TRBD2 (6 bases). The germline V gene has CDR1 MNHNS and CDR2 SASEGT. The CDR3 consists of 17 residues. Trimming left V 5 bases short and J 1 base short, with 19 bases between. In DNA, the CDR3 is TGTGCCAGCAGTCCGCCCGGGAGAGGAACGGGCACAGATACGCAGTATTTT. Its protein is CASSPPGRGTGTDTQYF.

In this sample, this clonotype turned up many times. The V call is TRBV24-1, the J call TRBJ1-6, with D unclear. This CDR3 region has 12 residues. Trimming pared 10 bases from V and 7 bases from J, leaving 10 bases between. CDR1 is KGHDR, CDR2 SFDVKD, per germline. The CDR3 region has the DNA TGTGCCACAAGCAACGGAAATTCACCCCTCCACTTT. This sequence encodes CATSNGNSPLHF.

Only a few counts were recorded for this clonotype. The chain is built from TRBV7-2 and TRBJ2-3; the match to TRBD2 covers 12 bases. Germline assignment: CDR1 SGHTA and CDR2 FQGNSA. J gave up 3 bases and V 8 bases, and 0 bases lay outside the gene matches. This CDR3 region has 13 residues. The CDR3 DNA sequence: TGTGCCAGCGGACTAGCGGGAACAGATACGCAGTATTTT. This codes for CASGLAGTDTQYF.

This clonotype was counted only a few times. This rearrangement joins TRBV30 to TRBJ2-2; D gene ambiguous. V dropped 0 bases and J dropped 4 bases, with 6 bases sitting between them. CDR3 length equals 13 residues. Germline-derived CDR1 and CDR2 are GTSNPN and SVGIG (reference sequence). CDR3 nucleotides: TGTGCCTGGAGTGTATCCACCACCGGGGAGCTGTTTTTT. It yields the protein CAWSVSTTGELFF.

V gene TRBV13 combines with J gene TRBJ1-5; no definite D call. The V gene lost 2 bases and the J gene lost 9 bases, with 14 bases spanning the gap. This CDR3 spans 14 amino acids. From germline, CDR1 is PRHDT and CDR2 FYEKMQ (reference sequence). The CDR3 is CASSLNSGAGPQHF. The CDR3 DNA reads TGTGCCAGCAGCTTAAATTCGGGAGCGGGGCCCCAGCATTTT.

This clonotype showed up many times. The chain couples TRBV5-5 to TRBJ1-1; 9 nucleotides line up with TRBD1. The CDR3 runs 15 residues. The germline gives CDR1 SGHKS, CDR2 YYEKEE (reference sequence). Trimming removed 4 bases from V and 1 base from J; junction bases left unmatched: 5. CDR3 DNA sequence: TGTGCCAGCAGCCCAGGGACAGGGCGGAACACTGAAGCTTTCTTT. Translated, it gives CASSPGTGRNTEAFF. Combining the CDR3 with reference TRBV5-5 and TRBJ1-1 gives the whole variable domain DAGVTQSPTHLIKTRGQQVTLRCSPISGHKSVSWYQQVLGQGPQFIFQYYEKEERGRGNFPDRFSARQFPNYSSELNVNALLLGDSALYLCASSPGTGRNTEAFFGQGTRLTVV.

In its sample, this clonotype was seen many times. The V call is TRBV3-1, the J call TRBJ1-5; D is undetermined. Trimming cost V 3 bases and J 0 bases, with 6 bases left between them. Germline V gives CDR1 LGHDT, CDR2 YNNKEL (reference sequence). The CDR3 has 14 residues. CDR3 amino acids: CASSQGYSNQPQHF. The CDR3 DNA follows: TGTGCCAGCAGCCAGGGATATAGCAATCAGCCCCAGCATTTT.

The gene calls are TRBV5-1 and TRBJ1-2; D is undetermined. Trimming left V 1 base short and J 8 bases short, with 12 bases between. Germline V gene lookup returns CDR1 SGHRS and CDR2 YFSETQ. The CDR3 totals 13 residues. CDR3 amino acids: CASSLSARNGYTF. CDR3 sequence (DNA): TGCGCCAGCAGCTTGAGTGCGAGGAACGGCTACACCTTC.

In nucleotides, the CDR3 is TGCGCCAGCAGCGCGACAGGGTACGGGGAGCTGTTTTTT. This sequence encodes CASSATGYGELFF. The chain is built from TRBV5-1 and TRBJ2-2; 7 bases are shared with TRBD1. V shed 4 bases and J 7 bases; nucleotides not matched to a gene: 4. Germline CDR1 is SGHRS and CDR2 is YFSETQ. The CDR3 is 13 amino acids.

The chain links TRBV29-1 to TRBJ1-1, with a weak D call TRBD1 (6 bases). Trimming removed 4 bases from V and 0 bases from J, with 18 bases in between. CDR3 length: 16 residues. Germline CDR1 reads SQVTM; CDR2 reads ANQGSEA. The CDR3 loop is CSVGYFGGGLNTEAFF. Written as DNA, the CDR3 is TGCAGCGTTGGTTACTTCGGCGGGGGCCTGAACACTGAAGCTTTCTTT.

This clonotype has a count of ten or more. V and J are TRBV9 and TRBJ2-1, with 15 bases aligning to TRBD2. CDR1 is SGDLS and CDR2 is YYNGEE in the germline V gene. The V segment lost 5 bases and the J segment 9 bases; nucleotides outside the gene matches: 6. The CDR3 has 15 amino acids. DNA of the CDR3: TGTGCCAGCAGACCGGGACTAGCGGGAGGTGTTGAGCAGTTCTTC. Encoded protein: CASRPGLAGGVEQFF.

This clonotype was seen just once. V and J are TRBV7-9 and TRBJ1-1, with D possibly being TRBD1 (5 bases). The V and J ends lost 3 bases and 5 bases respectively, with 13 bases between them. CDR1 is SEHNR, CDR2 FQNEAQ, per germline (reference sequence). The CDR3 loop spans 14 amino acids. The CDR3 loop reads CASSLGRAGTEAFF. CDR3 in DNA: TGTGCCAGCAGCTTGGGCAGGGCGGGGACTGAAGCTTTCTTT.

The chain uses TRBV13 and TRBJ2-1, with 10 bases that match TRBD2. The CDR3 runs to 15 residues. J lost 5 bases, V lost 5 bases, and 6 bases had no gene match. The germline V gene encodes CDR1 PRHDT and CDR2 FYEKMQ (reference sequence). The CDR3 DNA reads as TGTGCCAGCAGCGCAACTAGCGGGACTCACAATGAGCAGTTCTTC. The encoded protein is CASSATSGTHNEQFF.

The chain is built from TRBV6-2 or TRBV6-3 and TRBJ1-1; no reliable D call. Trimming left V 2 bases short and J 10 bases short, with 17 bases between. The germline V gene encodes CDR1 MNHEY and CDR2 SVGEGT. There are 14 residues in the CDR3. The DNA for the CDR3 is TGTGCCAGCAGTTACACGGGTTATGTGGATGGAGCTTTCTTT. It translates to CASSYTGYVDGAFF.

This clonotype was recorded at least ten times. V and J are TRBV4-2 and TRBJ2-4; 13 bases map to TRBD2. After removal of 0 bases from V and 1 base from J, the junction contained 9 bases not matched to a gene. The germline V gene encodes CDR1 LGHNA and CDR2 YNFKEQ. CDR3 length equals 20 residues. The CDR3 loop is CASSQDSRTSGSLAKNIQYF. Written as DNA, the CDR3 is TGTGCCAGCAGCCAAGATTCGAGGACTAGCGGGAGCTTGGCCAAAAACATTCAGTACTTC.

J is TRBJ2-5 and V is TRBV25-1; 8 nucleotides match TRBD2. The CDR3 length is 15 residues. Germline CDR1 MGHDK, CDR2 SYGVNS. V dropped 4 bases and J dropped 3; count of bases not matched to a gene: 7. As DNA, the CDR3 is TGTGCCAGCAGTGGAGCGGGAGCAGGGGAAGAGACCCAGTACTTC. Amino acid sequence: CASSGAGAGEETQYF.

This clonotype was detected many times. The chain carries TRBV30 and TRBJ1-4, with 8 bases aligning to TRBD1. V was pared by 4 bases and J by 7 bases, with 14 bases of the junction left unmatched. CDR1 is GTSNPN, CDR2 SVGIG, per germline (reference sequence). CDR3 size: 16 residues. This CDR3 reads CAWTGPDGQGSEKLFF. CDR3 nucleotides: TGTGCCTGGACGGGACCAGATGGACAGGGATCTGAAAAACTGTTTTTT.